The sequence of this TCR beta chain was determined in a study of identical twins. Study-wide findings and caveats: Twin pairs' shared out-of-frame alpha sequences were enriched in low generation probability. While abundant cord blood beta clonotypes carried fewer insertions, memory repertoires showed no such pattern.

Template switching, a step in the protocol, added a universal primer site, and cDNA carried unique molecular identifiers. Using its own MiXCR run on the 5' RACE reads, TCRdb lists one record per CDR3 protein. Seen here are a few hundred thousand distinct CDR3 sequences, 13% to 15% observed once, and the top ten hold approximately 0.98%. The junction had 6 bases not matched to a gene; V was cut back by 2 bases and J by 4 bases. The CDR3 has 15 residues. Germline V gives CDR1 SGHTA, CDR2 FQGTGA. In this sample, this clonotype turned up a few times. Its antigen is currently unknown. The sample was also linked to a second study, of yellow fever vaccine responses in identical twins. That study reports: Among the twins, the vaccine T cell response reportedly seemed partly convergent and partly personalized.

Material: CD4+ T cells sorted from blood. This TCR was recovered from a woman aged 18 to 35 in good health. The chain uses TRBV7-3 and TRBJ2-5; 8 nucleotides agree with TRBD2. For the CDR3, the DNA is TGTGCCAGCAGCTTAGGCGGGGGGCTCCGAGAGACCCAGTACTTC. This gives the protein CASSLGGGLRETQYF.